The clone carrying this T cell receptor beta chain occurred once. This record comes from a study of a mutant IDH1 vaccine in newly diagnosed glioma. About the study: Treated patients comprised about 60% males and approximately 38% females, mean age 40.4 years. Earlier therapy was either radiotherapy, temozolomide, or both, and most got both.

Some clones are missing from TCRdb's copy, which holds only in-frame ones; the method was immunoSEQ multiplex PCR. Of 70,000 to 95,000 clones in the sample, around 79% were seen once. Time point noted: baseline, week 1 (first vaccination visit). As to treatment: pre-vaccination baseline after standard-of-care therapy. Patients carried new grade 3 or 4 IDH1-mutant astrocytomas lacking nuclear ATRX. Germline V gene data show CDR1 as KGHSH and CDR2 as LQKENI. With V trimmed by 2 bases and J by 5 bases, 5 bases remained unmatched. The CDR3 has 14 residues. V and J are TRBV18 and TRBJ2-7; TRBD1 aligns across 8 bases. Source: PBMCs, taken from a glioma patient treated with radiotherapy, temozolomide or both. This TCR was recovered from a man in his forties or fifties with glioma. Some clones in this sample may be carry-over from other donors' samples. The CDR3 is CASSPLTGEDEQYF. DNA of the CDR3: TGTGCCAGCTCACCATTGACAGGGGAGGACGAGCAGTACTTC.